A selection of T cell receptor beta chains follows, all from one sample in a study of CD8 T cells in ankylosing spondylitis. TCRdb used MiXCR to reprocess the 5' RACE reads, holding one entry per CDR3 protein. The repertoire has around 250,000 distinct CDR3 sequences, roughly a tenth of them found once; the top ten carry under 8%. The sequenced sample was blood, either unsorted or a sorted T cell fraction (not recorded which). These TCRs come from a male donor with ankylosing spondylitis or in good health (not recorded which). The CDR3 runs from the conserved cysteine through the conserved F or W. A clone size is listed for some rows: how often the clone was seen (once, few, many), or a class if it is expanded.

abundance,j_gene,v_gene,CDR3aa
many,TRBJ2-7,TRBV6-1,CASSTQGGSFYEQYF
many,TRBJ2-5,TRBV6-6,CASSYSGKVTQYF
few,TRBJ2-5,TRBV5-1,CASSLSLAYRGETQYF
few,TRBJ1-1,TRBV7-3,CASSSQPGANTEAFF
many,TRBJ1-6,TRBV20-1,CSAMDPFSGNSPLHF
many,TRBJ2-4,TRBV7-9,CASSLLREMMDIQYF
once,TRBJ1-5,TRBV19,CASSISEAGSQHF
many,TRBJ1-1,TRBV5-1,CASSLAPGNTEAFF
.,TRBJ2-7,TRBV7-9,CASSLGQVNPEQYF
.,TRBJ2-1,TRBV18,CASSPRDRLYNEQFF
.,TRBJ2-7,TRBV19,CASKPSGTGEYEQYF
few,TRBJ2-3,TRBV5-1,CASSLGTPPETQYF
many,TRBJ2-1,TRBV5-1,CASSKGLAGYNEQFF
many,TRBJ2-2,TRBV9,CASRGGQNTGELFF
many,TRBJ2-7,TRBV5-1,CASSLGLEINYEQYF
many,TRBJ2-3,TRBV12-3/TRBV12-4,CASSLMLGDTQYF
many,TRBJ2-7,TRBV5-1,CASSLGDRVHEQYF
many,TRBJ2-5,TRBV29-1,CSVEEVQGTQYF
.,TRBJ2-5,TRBV2,CASKRLLQTQYF
many,TRBJ2-1,TRBV6-6,CASSRTLEQFF
.,TRBJ2-3,TRBV10-3,CAISDPRAGPNTQYF
few,TRBJ2-1,TRBV2,CASSEEREWGEQFF
.,TRBJ2-1,TRBV29-1,CSVDGGRLVEQFF
many,TRBJ2-5,TRBV12-3/TRBV12-4,CASSPLTGGEETQYF
.,TRBJ2-2,TRBV2,CASSEASGAGELFF
many,TRBJ2-7,TRBV5-1,CASSLGTGSSYEQYF
many,TRBJ2-1,TRBV11-1,CASRQTAYNEQFF
many,TRBJ2-3,TRBV2,CASMVMDGLDTQYF
.,TRBJ2-7,TRBV5-6,CASSQSGGHIYEQYF
many,TRBJ2-7,TRBV6-1,CASGLPGLPYEQYF
many,TRBJ2-4,TRBV20-1,CSAYREGAKNIQYF
many,TRBJ2-1,TRBV3-1,CASSQYGGTHNEQFF
few,TRBJ2-2,TRBV11-2,CASSLTGWGELFF
many,TRBJ2-2,TRBV15,CATSRGDGTANTGELFF
.,TRBJ2-4,TRBV5-4,CASSLVGHPGIQYF
many,TRBJ2-2,TRBV12-3/TRBV12-4,CASSTTTGPGELFF
.,TRBJ1-1,TRBV20-1,CSAGRDRGNTEAFF
few,TRBJ2-7,TRBV5-1,CASSSQVGGTYEQYF
many,TRBJ1-1,TRBV29-1,CSVGQKAFF
.,TRBJ1-1,TRBV12-3/TRBV12-4,CASSLWGDTEAFF
few,TRBJ2-2,TRBV24-1,CATSDPERGNTGELFF
many,TRBJ1-2,TRBV12-3/TRBV12-4,CASSLAGQRYHGYTF
many,TRBJ2-2,TRBV12-3/TRBV12-4,CASSFIVGITGELFF
many,TRBJ2-6,TRBV20-1,CSARRGGLAGGSGANVLTF
few,TRBJ1-2,TRBV6-1,CASSRGRPLDGYTF